This TCR beta chain was recorded in a study of blood T cell repertoires in COVID-19. Overall study: COVID-19 samples collected from the United States, Italy and Spain covered acute and convalescent phases. From T cells, B-cell-depleted T cells, or PBMCs came the material, which was cDNA or gDNA.

Seattle patients were enrolled during active infection and followed longitudinally. The V end lost 1 base, the J end lost 0 bases, and 8 bases lay between the germline ends. Germline V gives CDR1 LGHDT, CDR2 YNNKEL (reference sequence). CDR3 length equals 15 residues. How the authors handled the data: Amplification from reference gene primers served as the basis for estimated nucleated cell counts. Data came from immunoSEQ multiplex PCR; TCRdb stores just in-frame clones and leaves some out. V and J calls and clone size are copied from that table; D and trimming were computed from the DNA. This table holds some 200,000 clones, 94% found once.

Sequenced input: peripheral blood. The TCR was taken from a man aged 25-45 years with COVID-19, enrolled during active disease. V usage is TRBV3-1 (or the pseudogene TRBV3-2) and J usage is TRBJ2-3; D gene uncertain. The CDR3 region is CASSQVRGSTDTQYF. The CDR3 coding sequence is TGTGCCAGCAGCCAAGTTCGCGGTAGCACAGATACGCAGTATTTT.